The 25 T cell receptor beta chains below were found in one sample sequenced in a study of blood T cell repertoires in COVID-19 (dated by TCRdb to 2020 to 2021). Receptor libraries were prepared by the immunoSEQ multiplex PCR assay. TCRdb provides this immuneACCESS table in a form limited to in-frame rearrangements. Some clones are lacking; in checked studies, under half of them reflect an unresolved V gene, and why the rest are absent is not known. The sample table shows around 700,000 clones, and about nine tenths are seen once. The ten largest clonotypes hold more than 0.25% of the sample. Sequenced sample: peripheral blood. The receptor source for this set is a woman aged 18-30 years with acute or convalescent COVID-19.

The V call is TRBV9, the J call TRBJ1-1; TRBD1 matches at 8 bases. The CDR3 has 14 amino acids. V shed 3 bases, J shed 4 bases, and the junction held 5 bases outside the gene matches. Germline lookup yields CDR1 SGDLS and CDR2 YYNGEE. The DNA for the CDR3 is TGTGCCAGCAGCGGGCAGGGGGCGGGCACTGAAGCTTTCTTT. It encodes CASSGQGAGTEAFF.

The chain is built from TRBV6-2 or TRBV6-3 and TRBJ2-7, with TRBD2 matching 7 bases. Germline loops: CDR1 MNHEY, CDR2 SVGEGT. The length of the CDR3 is 15 residues. Trimming removed 2 bases from V and 3 bases from J; junction bases left unmatched: 7. CDR3 sequence (DNA): TGTGCCAGCAGTTACCGGCGGGGGAGAAACTACGAGCAGTACTTC. Translating it yields CASSYRRGRNYEQYF.

For this clone: At one boundary the junction diverges from the germline segment, which might be a read error. This sequence joins TRBV27 and TRBJ1-2; 9 nucleotides match TRBD1. In germline, CDR1 is MNHEY, CDR2 SMNVEV (reference sequence). This CDR3 has 15 amino acids. This chain's CDR3 is CANSFWDREFYGYTF. The CDR3 coding sequence is TGTGCCAACAGTTTCTGGGACAGGGAATTCTATGGCTACACCTTC.

The chain has TRBV5-1 and TRBJ2-5, with D perhaps TRBD2 (7 bases). V lost 6 bases and J lost 4, with 22 bases in between. The CDR3 contains 16 residues. Looked up from germline, CDR1 is SGHRS and CDR2 is YFSETQ. This CDR3 reads CASTGGLGGDSETQYF. In DNA, the CDR3 is TGCGCCAGCACCGGGGGGCTGGGAGGGGATTCAGAGACCCAGTACTTC.

V and J are TRBV7-8 and TRBJ1-4, with D unresolved. V was trimmed by 2 bases and J by 0 bases, leaving 7 bases between them. CDR1 is SGHVS, CDR2 FQNEAQ, per germline. This CDR3 region has 15 residues. The CDR3 bases are TGTGCCAGCAGCTTAAGCATAGCAACTAATGAAAAACTGTTTTTT. The encoded protein is CASSLSIATNEKLFF.

The V and J genes are TRBV19 and TRBJ2-1; D might be TRBD2 (5 bases). CDR1 is LNHDA, CDR2 SQIVND, per germline (reference sequence). This CDR3 spans 15 amino acids. The V gene lost 3 bases and the J gene lost 2 bases, with 11 bases spanning the gap. The CDR3 loop reads CASSIAGNPYNEQFF. CDR3 nucleotides: TGTGCCAGTAGTATTGCCGGGAATCCCTACAATGAGCAGTTCTTC.

V is TRBV6-5 and J is TRBJ1-1; TRBD1 might be the D (5 bases). The CDR3 consists of 15 residues. Germline CDR1 MNHEY, CDR2 SVGAGI. V lost 0 bases to trimming and J lost 1 base, with 9 bases between them. CDR3 region: CASSYSGRANTEAFF. Here the CDR3 DNA reads TGTGCCAGCAGTTACTCGGGCAGGGCGAACACTGAAGCTTTCTTT.

The chain is built from TRBV14 and TRBJ2-7; D perhaps matches TRBD2 (6 bases). With 0 bases removed from V and 2 bases from J, the gap between germline ends came to 17 bases. Germline V gene data show CDR1 as SGHDN and CDR2 as FVKESK. The CDR3 spans 17 residues. This CDR3 reads CASSQELTGVRTYEQYF. The DNA for the CDR3 is TGTGCCAGCAGCCAAGAGCTGACGGGGGTAAGGACCTACGAGCAGTACTTC.

The chain couples TRBV27 to TRBJ1-2, with D maybe TRBD1 (5 bases). The ends were cut back, 0 bases at V and 6 bases at J, with 20 bases in the middle. Germline loops: CDR1 MNHEY, CDR2 SMNVEV (reference sequence). The CDR3 totals 17 residues. The CDR3 DNA is TGTGCCAGCAGTTTATCGACGGGCGGGGGAGATTGGGATGGCTACACCTTC. It yields the protein CASSLSTGGGDWDGYTF.

The V and J genes are TRBV5-4 and TRBJ2-2; TRBD2 aligns across 10 bases. Unmatched junction bases numbered 11, after V lost 4 bases and J lost 2 bases. CDR3 size: 18 residues. The germline CDR1 and CDR2 sequences are SGHNT and YYREEE (reference sequence). The CDR3 loop is CASSLLTGLAPNTGELFF. CDR3 nucleotides: TGTGCCAGCAGCCTTCTTACGGGACTAGCGCCTAACACCGGGGAGCTGTTTTTT.

This chain connects TRBV9 to TRBJ2-7, with no clear D. V was clipped by 3 bases and J by 7 bases, with 14 bases between them. CDR1 SGDLS and CDR2 YYNGEE come from the germline V gene. This CDR3 contains 13 residues. The CDR3 region has the DNA TGTGCCAGCAGCGGATACCCCGATCGGGAGCAGTACTTC. Protein product: CASSGYPDREQYF.

The CDR3 DNA reads as TGTGCCAGCACCCACCAGACGACAGGGTCGGGGGAGCAGTACTTC. Translating it yields CASTHQTTGSGEQYF. V and J are TRBV6-5 and TRBJ2-7; 7 bases align to TRBD1. Losses at the gene ends were 7 bases for V and 7 bases for J; bases not matched to a gene: 16. The CDR3 extends over 15 amino acids. Germline V lookup: CDR1 MNHEY, CDR2 SVGAGI.

The rearrangement links TRBV20-1 to TRBJ2-1, with 7 bases lining up with TRBD2. There are 11 residues in the CDR3. In germline, CDR1 is DFQATT, CDR2 SNEGSKA (reference sequence). Trimming at V came to 8 bases and at J to 10 bases, leaving 8 bases not matched to a gene. Here the CDR3 DNA reads TGCAGTCCGGGGGGAGGACGCGAGCAGTTCTTC. Protein sequence: CSPGGGREQFF.

The CDR3 reads CASSQVGTDGYTF. The CDR3 nucleotides are TGCGCCAGCAGCCAAGTGGGGACAGATGGCTACACCTTC. V is TRBV4-1 and J is TRBJ1-2, with 7 bases matching TRBD1. Germline loops: CDR1 MGHRA, CDR2 YSYEKL. The length of the CDR3 is 13 residues. Unmatched junction bases numbered 2, after V lost 1 base and J lost 6 bases.

The rearrangement joins TRBV5-1 to TRBJ2-7; D might be TRBD1 (6 bases). CDR1 and CDR2 from the germline V gene are SGHRS and YFSETQ. Trimming shortened V by 1 base and J by 6 bases, and 20 bases separated the two germline ends. The CDR3 totals 16 residues. CDR3: CASSLREQGPLFEQYF. The CDR3 nucleotides are TGCGCCAGCAGCTTGCGAGAACAGGGCCCCCTTTTCGAGCAGTACTTC.

The chain is built from TRBV6-7 and TRBJ1-4; no definite D call. TRBV6-7 is classed as an ORF, of uncertain function. V was trimmed by 10 bases and J by 0 bases, leaving 12 bases between them. This CDR3 comprises 14 residues. The CDR3 nucleotides are TGTGCCACCTGGGAGCGTACAACTAATGAAAAACTGTTTTTT. This gives the protein CATWERTTNEKLFF.

This clone showed up just once. V gene TRBV6-5 combines with J gene TRBJ2-7; D uncertain. Germline loops: CDR1 MNHEY, CDR2 SVGAGI. V lost 6 bases, J lost 3 bases, and 15 bases lay in between. This CDR3 has 14 residues. For the CDR3, the DNA is TGTGCCAGCAGGAAGGAGCCGTTGAACTACGAGCAGTACTTC. Translation gives CASRKEPLNYEQYF.

The chain couples TRBV5-1 to TRBJ2-7; 7 bases agree with TRBD1. CDR1 is SGHRS and CDR2 is YFSETQ in the germline V gene. CDR3 size: 15 residues. The junction had 7 bases not matched to a gene; V was cut back by 0 bases and J by 4 bases. CDR3 amino acids: CASSLAADRVYEQYF. Here the CDR3 DNA reads TGCGCCAGCAGCTTGGCCGCCGACAGGGTGTACGAGCAGTACTTC. Filled out from reference TRBV5-1 and TRBJ2-7, the complete variable domain reads KAGVTQTPRYLIKTRGQQVTLSCSPISGHRSVSWYQQTPGQGLQFLFEYFSETQRNKGNFPGRFSGRQFSNSRSEMNVSTLELGDSALYLCASSLAADRVYEQYFGPGTRLTVT.

The J gene is TRBJ2-7, the V gene TRBV9; the match to TRBD1 covers 10 bases. V shed 0 bases, J shed 6 bases, and the junction held 12 bases outside the gene matches. This CDR3 is built from 17 residues. CDR1 is SGDLS and CDR2 is YYNGEE in the germline V gene. This CDR3 is CASSVGPGQGGPSEQYF. The CDR3 nucleotides read TGTGCCAGCAGCGTAGGCCCCGGACAGGGGGGGCCAAGCGAGCAGTACTTC.

V and J are TRBV7-9 and TRBJ2-2; 7 bases match TRBD1. The CDR3 length is 16 residues. Germline V gene sequence: CDR1 SEHNR, CDR2 FQNEAQ (reference sequence). V was pared by 1 base and J by 1 base, with 3 bases of the junction left unmatched. For the CDR3, the DNA is TGTGCCAGCAGCTTAGGTGACAGGGTGAACACCGGGGAGCTGTTTTTT. It codes for CASSLGDRVNTGELFF.

The chain carries TRBV13 and TRBJ2-1, with 10 nucleotides matching TRBD2. CDR1 PRHDT and CDR2 FYEKMQ come from the germline V gene (reference sequence). This CDR3 is built from 19 residues. V dropped 1 base and J dropped 0; count of bases not matched to a gene: 9. The CDR3 DNA reads TGTGCCAGCAGCTTAGCAGCTAGCGGGGGCCTCAGCTCCTACAATGAGCAGTTCTTC. It specifies CASSLAASGGLSSYNEQFF.

The chain joins TRBV30 to TRBJ1-5; 8 positions agree with TRBD1. The trim removed 2 bases at V and 1 base at J, leaving 4 bases unmatched. The CDR3 sequence is 15 residues long. Per the germline V gene, CDR1 is GTSNPN and CDR2 is SVGIG (reference sequence). The CDR3 loop reads CAWSHRGVSNQPQHF. The CDR3 nucleotides are TGTGCCTGGAGTCACAGGGGGGTGAGCAATCAGCCCCAGCATTTT.

V and J are TRBV6-5 and TRBJ1-5, with TRBD1 as a possible D gene (6 bases). CDR1 MNHEY and CDR2 SVGAGI come from the germline V gene. The CDR3 totals 14 residues. The V end lost 5 bases, the J end lost 5 bases, and 13 bases lay between the germline ends. In DNA form, the CDR3 reads TGTGCCAGCAGTCCCGACAGGAGATATCAGCCCCAGCATTTT. Its translation: CASSPDRRYQPQHF.

V gene TRBV10-3 combines with J gene TRBJ2-1, with 10 bases identical to TRBD2. CDR1 is ENHRY, CDR2 SYGVKD, per germline. The CDR3 runs to 17 residues. The V and J ends lost 1 base and 5 bases, in that order; junction bases with no gene match: 8. The CDR3 coding sequence is TGTGCCATCAGTGAGTACTTTAGGACTAGCGGAAACAATGAGCAGTTCTTC. It is translated as CAISEYFRTSGNNEQFF.

V usage is TRBV6-6 and J usage is TRBJ1-5; 8 positions match TRBD1. The CDR3 is made up of 16 amino acids. Germline CDR1 and CDR2: MNHNY and SVGAGI (reference sequence). Germline trimming cut 5 bases from V and 1 base from J; bases unmatched to any gene: 7. The CDR3 reads CASSRQGRGSNQPQHF. CDR3 coding DNA: TGTGCCAGCAGTCGACAGGGGAGGGGAAGCAATCAGCCCCAGCATTTT.